Shown below are 3 T cell receptor beta chains from a single sample sequenced in a study of blood T cells in healthy people across ages. Using a J-beta primer mix together with a sample-barcoded 5' primer, a second PCR was run for roughly 7 to 11 cycles. TCRdb redid the calling of the 5' RACE reads with MiXCR, one entry per CDR3 protein. The sample contains over a million distinct CDR3 sequences, about 43% of which appear only once. The sequencing input was blood. The receptors originated from a woman younger than 30 in good health.

There are a few counts of this clonotype. The V and J genes are TRBV10-3 and TRBJ2-3; D tentatively fits TRBD1 or TRBD2 (6 bases each). V shed 4 bases and J shed 6 bases, with 17 bases lying between them. Per the germline V gene, CDR1 is ENHRY and CDR2 is SYGVKD. The CDR3 has 15 residues. For the CDR3, the DNA is TGTGCCATCAGTGGGAGGGGGGATCCCGTGGATACGCAGTATTTT. This sequence encodes CAISGRGDPVDTQYF.

The rearrangement joins TRBV2 to TRBJ2-3; D gene unclear. V lost 1 base to trimming and J lost 2 bases, with 10 bases between them. Germline V gives CDR1 SNHLY, CDR2 FYNNEI. This CDR3 is built from 15 residues. For the CDR3, the DNA is TGTGCCAGCAGTGAAGTGACTGGGCACACAGATACGCAGTATTTT. Translated, it gives CASSEVTGHTDTQYF.

The CDR3 protein is CASASTGNTEAFF. The DNA of the CDR3 is TGTGCCAGCGCTTCCACGGGGAACACTGAAGCTTTCTTT. The chain combines TRBV6-1 with TRBJ1-1; D uncertain. Germline V gene lookup returns CDR1 MNHNS and CDR2 SASEGT. V was pared by 8 bases and J by 1 base, with 11 bases between. The CDR3 runs to 13 residues.